These T cell receptor beta chains were read from a single sample in a study of blood T cell repertoires in COVID-19. TCRdb keeps only in-frame clones here, not all; method: immunoSEQ multiplex PCR. The data show some 210,000 clones, more than 70% seen once. The sample comprised peripheral blood. The receptors here all came from a man aged 45 to 65 with active or convalescent COVID-19. CDR3s leave out the opening cysteine and the closing phenylalanine or tryptophan.

V gene: TRBV24-1; J gene: TRBJ2-1; CDR3 protein: ATSDSGTGRGEQF
V gene: TRBV2; J gene: TRBJ1-2; CDR3 protein: ASSAKTGVIGYT
V gene: TRBV7-2; J gene: TRBJ2-7; CDR3 protein: ASSFRSGTGAYEQY
V gene: TRBV19; J gene: TRBJ2-5; CDR3 protein: ASSIGTARQETQY
V gene: TRBV9; J gene: TRBJ2-1; CDR3 protein: ASSGGLAGYNEQF
V gene: TRBV18; J gene: TRBJ2-1; CDR3 protein: ASSPKGGGRNEQF
V gene: TRBV28; J gene: TRBJ1-6; CDR3 protein: ASSPVFPTGLDSPLH
V gene: TRBV10-2; J gene: TRBJ1-2; CDR3 protein: ASSDLGTGYGYT
V gene: TRBV28; J gene: TRBJ2-5; CDR3 protein: ATLQGTQETQY
V gene: TRBV5-6; J gene: TRBJ1-1; CDR3 protein: ASSLDLGGTEAF
V gene: TRBV19; J gene: TRBJ2-1; CDR3 protein: ASSIVSGVPSYNEQF
V gene: TRBV25-1; J gene: TRBJ1-1; CDR3 protein: ASSEWSSRGEYTEAF
V gene: TRBV28; J gene: TRBJ2-5; CDR3 protein: ASRRGRVETQY
V gene: TRBV7-9; J gene: TRBJ1-3; CDR3 protein: ASSQTGGAGNTIY
V gene: TRBV5-6; J gene: TRBJ2-2; CDR3 protein: ASSPRTGGTGELF
V gene: TRBV23-1; J gene: TRBJ1-5; CDR3 protein: ASSHSQPQH
V gene: TRBV2; J gene: TRBJ1-6; CDR3 protein: ASRVQGYNSPLH
V gene: TRBV9; J gene: TRBJ1-5; CDR3 protein: ASSAAQGWGQPQH